This T cell receptor (beta chain) was documented in a study of T cells in localized non-small cell lung cancer. V dropped 3 bases and J dropped 4; count of bases not matched to a gene: 6. The CDR3 runs to 15 residues. Germline V CDR1 and CDR2: MGHDK, SYGVNS. Sequenced by immunoSEQ multiplex PCR; TCRdb stores in-frame clones only, minus some. The sample lists some 2,000 clones, around 21% occurring once. This clone was detected only once. The source of this sequence is a male donor aged 60 or over with stage I lung adenocarcinoma. Sequencing was performed on lung tumor tissue, taken before any cancer treatment. The gene calls are TRBV25-1 and TRBJ1-1; 9 bases are a match to TRBD1. The CDR3 protein is CASSEPGQGGTEAFF. CDR3 bases: TGTGCCAGCAGTGAGCCGGGACAGGGTGGCACTGAAGCTTTCTTT. The full variable domain, completed using reference TRBV25-1 and TRBJ1-1, is EADIYQTPRYLVIGTGKKITLECSQTMGHDKMYWYQQDPGMELHLIHYSYGVNSTEKGDLSSESTVSRIRTEHFPLTLESARPSHTSQYLCASSEPGQGGTEAFFGQGTRLTVV.